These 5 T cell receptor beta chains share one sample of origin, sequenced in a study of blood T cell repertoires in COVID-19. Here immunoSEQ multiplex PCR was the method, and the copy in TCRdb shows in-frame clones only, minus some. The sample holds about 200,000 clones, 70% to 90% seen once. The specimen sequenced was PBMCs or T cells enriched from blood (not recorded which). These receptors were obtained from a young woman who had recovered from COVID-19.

CDR3 sequence (DNA): TGTGCCAGCAGTCTTGGACGGACAATCGATCAGCCCCAGCATTTT. Translation gives CASSLGRTIDQPQHF. J is TRBJ1-5 and V is TRBV28, with a tentative D call TRBD1 (5 bases). Germline lookup yields CDR1 MDHEN and CDR2 SYDVKM. The CDR3 has 15 amino acids. V was trimmed by 5 bases and J by 5 bases, leaving 16 bases between them.

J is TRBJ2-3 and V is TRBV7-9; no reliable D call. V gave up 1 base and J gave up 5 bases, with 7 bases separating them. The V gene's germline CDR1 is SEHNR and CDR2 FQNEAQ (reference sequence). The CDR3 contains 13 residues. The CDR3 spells CASSLVPLDTQYF. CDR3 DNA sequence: TGTGCCAGCAGCTTAGTTCCCCTAGATACGCAGTATTTT. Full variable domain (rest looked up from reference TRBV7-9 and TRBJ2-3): DTGVSQNPRHKITKRGQNVTFRCDPISEHNRLYWYRQTLGQGPEFLTYFQNEAQLEKSRLLSDRFSAERPKGSFSTLEIQRTEQGDSAMYLCASSLVPLDTQYFGPGTRLTVL.

In nucleotides, the CDR3 is TGTGCCAGTAGTAACTCGGTCAACACTGAAGCTTTCTTT. The encoded protein is CASSNSVNTEAFF. The chain has TRBV19 and TRBJ1-1, with D unresolved. The length of the CDR3 is 13 residues. Germline V gene lookup returns CDR1 LNHDA and CDR2 SQIVND (reference sequence). V lost 4 bases and J 2 bases, leaving 8 bases between the germline ends.

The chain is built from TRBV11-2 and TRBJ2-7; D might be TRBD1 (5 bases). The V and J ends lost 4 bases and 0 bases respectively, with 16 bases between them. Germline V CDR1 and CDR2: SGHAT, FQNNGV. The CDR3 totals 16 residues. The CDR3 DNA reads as TGTGCCAGCAGCTCTATCGACAGACTGAGCTCCTACGAGCAGTACTTC. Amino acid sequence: CASSSIDRLSSYEQYF. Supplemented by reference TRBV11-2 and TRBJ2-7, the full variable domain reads EAGVAQSPRYKIIEKRQSVAFWCNPISGHATLYWYQQILGQGPKLLIQFQNNGVVDDSQLPKDRFSAERLKGVDSTLKIQPAKLEDSAVYLCASSSIDRLSSYEQYFGPGTRLTVT.

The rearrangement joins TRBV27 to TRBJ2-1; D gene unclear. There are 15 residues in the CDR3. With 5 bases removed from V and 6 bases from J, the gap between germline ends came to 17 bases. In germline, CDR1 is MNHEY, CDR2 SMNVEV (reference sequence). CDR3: CASSPSAAPSNEQFF. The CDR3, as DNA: TGTGCCAGCAGTCCATCGGCGGCCCCCTCCAATGAGCAGTTCTTC.